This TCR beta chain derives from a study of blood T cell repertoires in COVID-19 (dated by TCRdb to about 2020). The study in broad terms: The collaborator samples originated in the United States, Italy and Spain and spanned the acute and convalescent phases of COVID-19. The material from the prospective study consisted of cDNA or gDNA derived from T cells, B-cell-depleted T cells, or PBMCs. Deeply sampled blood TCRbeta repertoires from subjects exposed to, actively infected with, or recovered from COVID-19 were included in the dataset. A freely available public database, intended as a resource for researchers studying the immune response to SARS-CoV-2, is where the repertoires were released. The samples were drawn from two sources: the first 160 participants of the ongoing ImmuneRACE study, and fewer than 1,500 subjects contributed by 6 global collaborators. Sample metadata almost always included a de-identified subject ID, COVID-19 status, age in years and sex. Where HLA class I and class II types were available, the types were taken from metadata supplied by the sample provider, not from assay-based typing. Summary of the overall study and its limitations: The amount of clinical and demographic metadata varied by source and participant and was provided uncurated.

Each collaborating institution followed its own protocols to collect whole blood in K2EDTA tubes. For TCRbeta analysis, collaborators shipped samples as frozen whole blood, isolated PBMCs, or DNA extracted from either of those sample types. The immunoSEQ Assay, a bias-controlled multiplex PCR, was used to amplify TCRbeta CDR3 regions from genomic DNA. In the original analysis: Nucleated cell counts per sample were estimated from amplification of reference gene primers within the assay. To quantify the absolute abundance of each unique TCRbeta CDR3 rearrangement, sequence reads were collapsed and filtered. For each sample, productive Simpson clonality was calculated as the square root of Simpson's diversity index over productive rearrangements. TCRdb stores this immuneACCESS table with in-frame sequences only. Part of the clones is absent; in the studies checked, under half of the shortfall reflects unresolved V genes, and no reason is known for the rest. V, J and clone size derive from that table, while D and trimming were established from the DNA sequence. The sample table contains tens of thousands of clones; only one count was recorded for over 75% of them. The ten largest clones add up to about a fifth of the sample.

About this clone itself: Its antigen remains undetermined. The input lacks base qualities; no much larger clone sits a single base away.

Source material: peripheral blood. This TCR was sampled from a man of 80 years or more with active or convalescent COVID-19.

The CDR3 corresponds to CASSLNSPSGTQGDEQFF. In nucleotides, the sequence is TGTGCCAGCAGCTTAAATTCGCCTAGCGGGACCCAAGGCGATGAGCAGTTCTTC. Recombination connected TRBV7-3 to TRBJ2-1; 9 junctional bases match TRBD2. V is trimmed back by 1 base and J by 8 bases, and the junction contains 15 bases that no gene match accounts for. The germline V gene gives CDR1 as SGHTA and CDR2 as FQGTGA. From the cysteine up to the phenylalanine, the CDR3 has a length of 18 residues. Only CDR3 DNA remains: 54 bases, in frame from the first base. The CDR3 plus the reference TRBV7-3 and TRBJ2-1 genes for the other parts give the full variable domain: GAGVSQTPSNKVTEKGKYVELRCDPISGHTALYWYRQSLGQGPEFLIYFQGTGAADDSGLPNDRFFAVRPEGSVSTLKIQRTERGDSAVYLCASSLNSPSGTQGDEQFFGPGTRLTVL.